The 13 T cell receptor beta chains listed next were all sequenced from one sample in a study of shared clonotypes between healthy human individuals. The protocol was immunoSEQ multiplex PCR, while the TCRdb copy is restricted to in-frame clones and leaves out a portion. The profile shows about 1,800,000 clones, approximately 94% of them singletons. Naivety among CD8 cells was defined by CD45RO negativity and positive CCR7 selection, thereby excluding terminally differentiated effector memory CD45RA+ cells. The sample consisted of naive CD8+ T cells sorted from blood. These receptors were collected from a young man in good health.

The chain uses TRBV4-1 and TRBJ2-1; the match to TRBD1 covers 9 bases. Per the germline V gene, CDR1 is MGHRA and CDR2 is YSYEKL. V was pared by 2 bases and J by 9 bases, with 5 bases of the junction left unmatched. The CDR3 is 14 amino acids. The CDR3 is CASSQRQGVGEQFF. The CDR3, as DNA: TGCGCCAGCAGCCAAAGACAGGGGGTAGGTGAGCAGTTCTTC.

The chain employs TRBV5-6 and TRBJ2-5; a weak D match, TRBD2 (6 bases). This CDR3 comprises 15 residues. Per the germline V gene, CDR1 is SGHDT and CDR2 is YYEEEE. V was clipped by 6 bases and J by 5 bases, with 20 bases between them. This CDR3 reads CASTTSKEGRETQYF. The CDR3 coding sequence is TGTGCCAGCACCACTTCAAAGGAGGGCCGGGAGACCCAGTACTTC. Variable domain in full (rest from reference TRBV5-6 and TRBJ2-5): DAGVTQSPTHLIKTRGQQVTLRCSPKSGHDTVSWYQQALGQGPQFIFQYYEEEERQRGNFPDRFSGHQFPNYSSELNVNALLLGDSALYLCASTTSKEGRETQYFGPGTRLLVL.

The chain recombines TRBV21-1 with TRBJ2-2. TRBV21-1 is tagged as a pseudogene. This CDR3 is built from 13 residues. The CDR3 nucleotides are TGTGCCAGCAGCATTGATGACACCGGGGAGCTGTTTTTT. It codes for CASSIDDTGELFF.

The CDR3 bases are TGCAGCGTTGAAGCTCGCGCAGGGCCGGACTACGAGCAGTACTTC. Translating gives CSVEARAGPDYEQYF. J is TRBJ2-7 and V is TRBV29-1; perhaps TRBD1 as D (5 bases). Looked up from germline, CDR1 is SQVTM and CDR2 is ANQGSEA. The CDR3 has 15 residues. Trimming took off 1 base at V and 3 bases at J, with 16 bases between the two ends.

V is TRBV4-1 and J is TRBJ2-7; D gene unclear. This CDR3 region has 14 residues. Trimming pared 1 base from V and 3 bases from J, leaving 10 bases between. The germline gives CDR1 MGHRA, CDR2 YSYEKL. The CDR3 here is CASSQVGLDYEQYF. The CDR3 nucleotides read TGCGCCAGCAGCCAAGTAGGTCTAGACTACGAGCAGTACTTC.

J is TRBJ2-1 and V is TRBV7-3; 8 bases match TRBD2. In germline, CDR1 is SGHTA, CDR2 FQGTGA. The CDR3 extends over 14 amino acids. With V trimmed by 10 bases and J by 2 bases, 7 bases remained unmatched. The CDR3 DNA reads TGTGCCATCTTATGGCGGGGGGCCTACAATGAGCAGTTCTTC. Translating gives CAILWRGAYNEQFF.

CDR3 loop: CASSSYRGVSGERAYEQYF. CDR3 DNA sequence: TGTGCCAGCAGTTCCTACCGCGGAGTAAGCGGGGAGAGAGCCTACGAGCAGTACTTC. The J gene is TRBJ2-7, the V gene TRBV27, with TRBD2 matching over 7 bases. The CDR3 is made up of 19 amino acids. Trimming at V came to 4 bases and at J to 2 bases, leaving 20 bases not matched to a gene. Germline V lookup: CDR1 MNHEY, CDR2 SMNVEV (reference sequence).

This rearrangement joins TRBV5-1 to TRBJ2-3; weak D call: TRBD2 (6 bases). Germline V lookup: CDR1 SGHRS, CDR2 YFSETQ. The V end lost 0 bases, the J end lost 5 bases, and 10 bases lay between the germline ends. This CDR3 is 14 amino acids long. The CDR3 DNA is TGCGCCAGCAGCTTGGCGCGGGGTTTAGATACGCAGTATTTT. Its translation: CASSLARGLDTQYF.

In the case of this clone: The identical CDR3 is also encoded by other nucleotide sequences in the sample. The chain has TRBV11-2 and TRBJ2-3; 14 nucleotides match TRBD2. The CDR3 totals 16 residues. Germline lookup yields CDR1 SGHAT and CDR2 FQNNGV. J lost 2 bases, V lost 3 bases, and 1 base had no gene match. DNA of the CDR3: TGTGCCAGCAGCTTGGGACTAGCGGGAGACACAGATACGCAGTATTTT. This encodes CASSLGLAGDTDTQYF.

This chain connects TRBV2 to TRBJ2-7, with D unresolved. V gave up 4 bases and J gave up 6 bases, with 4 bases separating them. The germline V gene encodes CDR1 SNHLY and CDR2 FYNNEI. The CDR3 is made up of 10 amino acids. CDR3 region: CASSGIEQYF. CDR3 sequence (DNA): TGTGCCAGCAGTGGGATCGAGCAGTACTTC. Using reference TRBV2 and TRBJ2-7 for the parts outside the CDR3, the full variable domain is EPEVTQTPSHQVTQMGQEVILRCVPISNHLYFYWYRQILGQKVEFLVSFYNNEISEKSEIFDDQFSVERPDGSNFTLKIRSTKLEDSAMYFCASSGIEQYFGPGTRLTVT.

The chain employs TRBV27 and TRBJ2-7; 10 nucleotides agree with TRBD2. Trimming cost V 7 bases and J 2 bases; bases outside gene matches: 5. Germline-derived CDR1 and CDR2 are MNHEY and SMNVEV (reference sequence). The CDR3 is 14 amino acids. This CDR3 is CASNPGLAPYEQYF. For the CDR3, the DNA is TGTGCCAGCAACCCGGGACTAGCGCCCTACGAGCAGTACTTC.

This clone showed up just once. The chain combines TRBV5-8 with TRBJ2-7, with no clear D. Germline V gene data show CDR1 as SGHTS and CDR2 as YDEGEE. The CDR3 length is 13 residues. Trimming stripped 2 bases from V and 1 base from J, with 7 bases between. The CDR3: CASSLYRSYEQYF. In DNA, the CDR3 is TGTGCCAGCAGCTTATACAGATCCTACGAGCAGTACTTC.

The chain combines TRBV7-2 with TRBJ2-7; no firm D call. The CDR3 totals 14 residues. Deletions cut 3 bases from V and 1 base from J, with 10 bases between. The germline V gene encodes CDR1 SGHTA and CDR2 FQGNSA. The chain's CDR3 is CASSFALGSYEQYF. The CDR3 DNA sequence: TGTGCCAGCAGCTTCGCGCTGGGGTCCTACGAGCAGTACTTC.